The 12 T cell receptor beta chains given below trace back to one sample, sequenced in a study of CD8 T cells in ankylosing spondylitis. Broader study findings: The study identified a TCR beta motif of several highly homologous variants that appeared characteristic of ankylosing spondylitis blood.

Their cognate antigens are unknown. Via MiXCR, TCRdb re-called the 5' RACE reads, giving one row per CDR3 protein. The table lists approximately 220,000 distinct CDR3 sequences, 18% of them singletons. The specimen sequenced was blood, either unsorted or a sorted T cell fraction (not recorded which). Receptors originate from a male donor with ankylosing spondylitis.

The chain has TRBV24-1 and TRBJ2-7; weak D call: TRBD2 (5 bases). From germline, CDR1 is KGHDR and CDR2 SFDVKD. This CDR3 has 13 residues. V dropped 5 bases and J dropped 1 base, with 8 bases sitting between them. This CDR3 reads CATSAGVSYEQYF. As DNA, the CDR3 is TGTGCCACCAGTGCCGGGGTTTCCTACGAGCAGTACTTC.

This clonotype appeared a few times. The V and J genes are TRBV28 and TRBJ2-1, with a tentative D call TRBD1 (6 bases). The CDR3 sequence is 16 residues long. V gave up 3 bases and J gave up 3 bases, with 15 bases separating them. The V gene's germline CDR1 is MDHEN and CDR2 SYDVKM. CDR3: CASSLRGTEFYNEQFF. CDR3 in DNA: TGTGCCAGCAGTTTGAGGGGGACGGAATTCTACAATGAGCAGTTCTTC.

The chain has TRBV4-1 and TRBJ1-1; D is ambiguous. This CDR3 contains 15 residues. The V end lost 1 base, the J end lost 2 bases, and 11 bases lay between the germline ends. The germline gives CDR1 MGHRA, CDR2 YSYEKL. The CDR3 spells CASSQVWARNTEAFF. The CDR3, as DNA: TGCGCCAGCAGCCAAGTTTGGGCGCGAAACACTGAAGCTTTCTTT.

The rearrangement joins TRBV7-9 to TRBJ2-2, with a weak D call TRBD2 (6 bases). The CDR3 spans 16 residues. V was trimmed by 2 bases and J by 2 bases, leaving 12 bases between them. Germline V gene lookup returns CDR1 SEHNR and CDR2 FQNEAQ (reference sequence). DNA of the CDR3: TGTGCCAGCAGCTTAATCGGGACTGTTAACACCGGGGAGCTGTTTTTT. It encodes CASSLIGTVNTGELFF.

This clonotype has just a few counts. This chain uses TRBV7-9 with TRBJ2-1, with 15 bases identical to TRBD2. Per germline, CDR1 SEHNR and CDR2 FQNEAQ (reference sequence). With 5 bases clipped from V and 4 bases from J, the junction kept 6 bases outside the gene matches. The CDR3 spans 17 residues. CDR3 coding DNA: TGTGCCAGCAGCCCCGGACTAGCGGGAGGGAAGTACAATGAGCAGTTCTTC. It yields the protein CASSPGLAGGKYNEQFF.

As to this clonotype: Because the CDR3's place on the DNA is in doubt, the DNA is left out and the CDR3 is given as listed by TCRdb. The rearrangement uses TRBV28 and TRBJ2-7; the D segment call TRBD2 is taken from the table without a DNA check. The CDR3 adds up to 18 amino acids, both ends counted. CDR1 is MDHEN and CDR2 is SYDVKM in the germline V gene. CDR3 amino acids: CASSSSDISGGWYYEQYF.

Here the CDR3 reads CASSRRQGVNEQYF. The DNA of the CDR3 is TGTGCCAGCAGCCGTCGACAGGGGGTGAACGAGCAGTACTTC. This chain uses TRBV7-9 with TRBJ2-7; 9 nucleotides line up with TRBD1. The CDR3 is 14 amino acids. V was pared by 5 bases and J by 5 bases, with 7 bases of the junction left unmatched. The V gene's germline CDR1 is SEHNR and CDR2 FQNEAQ (reference sequence).

The V call is TRBV10-3, the J call TRBJ2-7; 7 bases line up with TRBD1. Germline assignment: CDR1 ENHRY and CDR2 SYGVKD. Trimming at V came to 0 bases and at J to 3 bases, leaving 11 bases not matched to a gene. The CDR3 covers 17 residues. CDR3 bases: TGTGCCATCAGTGAGTCCACTCTACAGGGGAATCACTACGAGCAGTACTTC. Translating gives CAISESTLQGNHYEQYF.

J is TRBJ2-3 and V is TRBV7-3; D gene unclear. Deletions cut 5 bases from V and 1 base from J, with 7 bases between. CDR1 SGHTA and CDR2 FQGTGA come from the germline V gene. The CDR3 runs to 13 residues. This CDR3 reads CASSPHGTDTQYF. In DNA, the CDR3 is TGTGCCAGCAGCCCCCATGGCACAGATACGCAGTATTTT.

The gene calls are TRBV18 and TRBJ1-2, with 9 positions matching TRBD1. The CDR3 sequence is 16 residues long. CDR1 is KGHSH and CDR2 is LQKENI in the germline V gene. After removal of 8 bases from V and 2 bases from J, the junction contained 12 bases not matched to a gene. The CDR3 sequence is CASAAWDREENYGYTF. In DNA form, the CDR3 reads TGTGCCAGCGCAGCCTGGGACAGGGAAGAAAACTATGGCTACACCTTC.

This clonotype was found a few times. The V gene is TRBV6-5, the J gene TRBJ2-2; D is uncertain. Germline values: CDR1 MNHEY, CDR2 SVGAGI. This CDR3 contains 14 residues. V lost 2 bases and J lost 4, with 8 bases in between. This CDR3 is CASSYGQSTGELFF. The CDR3 region has the DNA TGTGCCAGCAGTTACGGCCAGAGCACCGGGGAGCTGTTTTTT.

This clonotype was recorded at least ten times. The genes are TRBV29-1 and TRBJ2-2; the D gene is possibly TRBD2 (6 bases). Germline assignment: CDR1 SQVTM and CDR2 ANQGSEA. V was clipped by 2 bases and J by 3 bases, with 10 bases between them. This CDR3 region has 14 residues. CDR3 DNA sequence: TGCAGCGTTGAAAGGGAGGATGACACCGGGGAGCTGTTTTTT. Protein product: CSVEREDDTGELFF.